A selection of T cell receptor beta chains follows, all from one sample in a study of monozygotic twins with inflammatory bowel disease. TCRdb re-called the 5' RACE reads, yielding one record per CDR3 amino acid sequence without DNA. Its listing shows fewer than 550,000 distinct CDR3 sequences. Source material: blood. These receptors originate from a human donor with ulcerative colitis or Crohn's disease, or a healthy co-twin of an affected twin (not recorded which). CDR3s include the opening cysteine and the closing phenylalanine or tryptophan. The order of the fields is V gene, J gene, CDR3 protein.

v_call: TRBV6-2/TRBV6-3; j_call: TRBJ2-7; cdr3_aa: CASSSRAGGSSEQYF
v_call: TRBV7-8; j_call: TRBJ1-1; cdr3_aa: CASSPTTSAEAFF
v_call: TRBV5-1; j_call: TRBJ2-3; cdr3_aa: CASSIQAGGADTQYF
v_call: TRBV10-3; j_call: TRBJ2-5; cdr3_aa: CAISGRQETQYF
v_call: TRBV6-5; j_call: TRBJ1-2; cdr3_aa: CASSFDGVYGYTF
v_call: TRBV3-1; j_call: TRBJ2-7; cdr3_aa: CASSFGLAEYEQYF
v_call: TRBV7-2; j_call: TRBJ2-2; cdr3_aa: CASSATAGLGELFF
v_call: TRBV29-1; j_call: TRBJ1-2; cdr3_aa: CSGGPQGGGYTF
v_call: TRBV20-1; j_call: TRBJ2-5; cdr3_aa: CSARSSGMTGTQYF
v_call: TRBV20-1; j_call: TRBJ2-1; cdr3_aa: CTANHLRMDYNEQFF
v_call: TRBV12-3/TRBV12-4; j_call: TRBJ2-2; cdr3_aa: CASSPTSGGPNGELFF
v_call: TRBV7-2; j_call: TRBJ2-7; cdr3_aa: CASSLVAEGEQYF
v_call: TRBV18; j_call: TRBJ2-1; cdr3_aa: CASSPQVASGRNRYEQFF
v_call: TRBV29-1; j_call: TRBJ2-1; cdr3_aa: CSARDYSYNEQFF
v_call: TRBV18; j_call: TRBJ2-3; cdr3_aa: CASSSPQTGKNTQYF
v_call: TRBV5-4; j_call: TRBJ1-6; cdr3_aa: CASSLSGERANSPLHF
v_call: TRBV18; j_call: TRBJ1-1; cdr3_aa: CASSLLGGGNTEAFF
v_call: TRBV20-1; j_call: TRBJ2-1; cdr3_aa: CSARDPLAGAYNEQFF
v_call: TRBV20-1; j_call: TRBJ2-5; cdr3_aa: CSARLGLFQETQYF
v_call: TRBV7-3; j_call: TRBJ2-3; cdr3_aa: CASGTEPTDTQYF
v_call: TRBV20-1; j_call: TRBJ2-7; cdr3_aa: CSAMEGVSYEQYF
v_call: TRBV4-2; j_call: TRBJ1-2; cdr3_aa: CASSQEAGVYGYTF
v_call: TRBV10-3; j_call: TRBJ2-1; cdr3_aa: CAISDPGQSSYNEQFF
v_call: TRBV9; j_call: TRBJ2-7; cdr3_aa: CASSVGGQGTAYEQYF